The text below deals with one TCR beta chain. This clonotype was counted a few times. Its antigen specificity is not known. The record has no base qualities; no much larger clone is one base away. Sequencing relied on an Illumina HiSeq 1500. In-frame beta chains were kept once TCRdb had trimmed the public reads at Q25 with fastp and called clones with MiXCR. Each CDR3 protein gets just one entry, which takes the most common genes and DNA from the rows behind it. The sample table shows roughly 60,000 distinct CDR3 sequences, and about a third are seen once. Just under 70% of the sample belongs to the ten largest clones. The data originate from a study of T cell repertoires in cytomegalovirus infection (dated by TCRdb to about 2019). General notes on the study: Donor HLA type was relevant to the analysis, because carriage of CMV infection together with the matching HLA type was indicated by public TCR beta signatures.

The CDR3 sequence holds 16 residues, the cysteine and phenylalanine included. The entry retains the CDR3 DNA only, 48 bases that are in frame from base 1. Sequences SGHNT (CDR1) and YYREEE (CDR2) are obtained from the germline V gene (reference sequence). Trimming accounts for 5 bases at V and 4 bases at J, while the number of junction bases matched to no gene is 12. Summary of the overall study and its limitations: In both this cohort and an independent approximately 400-donor cohort, the cumulative frequency of public TCR beta family members distinguished carriers of CMV infection plus the relevant HLA type. The ex vivo response was dominated by HLA-C-restricted CMV-specific TCR beta clonotypes, and the single most frequent clonotype in two of eight donors was supplied by these HLA-C-restricted clonotypes.

Here the chain combines TRBV5-4 and TRBJ2-1; 7 bases in the junction line up with TRBD1. This sequence originates from a human donor in good health (CMV status not recorded). Some clones in this sample may be carry-over from other donors' samples. The sample taken for sequencing was PBMCs, sequenced either directly or after in vitro stimulation (not recorded which). The CDR3: CASRLPRDRRYNEQFF. The nucleotides read TGTGCCAGCAGACTTCCCCGGGACAGACGATACAATGAGCAGTTCTTC.